The 15 T cell receptor beta chains below all came from one sample that was sequenced in a study of shared clonotypes between healthy human individuals. CD45RO negativity and positive selection for CCR7 defined naive CD8 cells, a population that excluded terminally differentiated effector memory CD45RA+ cells. The assay was immunoSEQ multiplex PCR, and TCRdb's table has in-frame clones only and misses some. The table shows about 2.1 million clones, with about 92% occurring only once. Sequences were obtained from naive CD8+ T cells from PBMCs. The receptors derive from a man aged 18 to 29 in good health. Some clones in this sample may be carry-over from other donors' samples.

V and J are TRBV6-5 and TRBJ2-7; tentative D call: TRBD1 (6 bases). Germline V gives CDR1 MNHEY, CDR2 SVGAGI. This CDR3 contains 15 residues. With 0 bases removed from V and 3 bases from J, the gap between germline ends came to 12 bases. CDR3 bases: TGTGCCAGCAGTTACTCGGCAGGGGAGCTCTACGAGCAGTACTTC. As protein: CASSYSAGELYEQYF.

The rearrangement joins TRBV6-5 to TRBJ1-5; 7 bases map to TRBD1. The J segment lost 4 bases and the V segment lost 6 bases, leaving 6 bases of the junction unmatched. CDR3 length equals 14 residues. Germline V lookup: CDR1 MNHEY, CDR2 SVGAGI. The CDR3 DNA reads as TGTGCCAGCAGCCGTTCGACAGGGAATCAGCCCCAGCATTTT. Amino acids: CASSRSTGNQPQHF.

The rearrangement uses TRBV27 and TRBJ1-5; TRBD1 is a possible D gene (5 bases). The CDR3 length is 14 residues. The germline V gene has CDR1 MNHEY and CDR2 SMNVEV (reference sequence). Trimming cost V 8 bases and J 4 bases, with 15 bases left between them. The CDR3, as DNA: TGTGCCAGCGGCCTCAGGGACGGAAATCAGCCCCAGCATTTT. This encodes CASGLRDGNQPQHF.

V and J are TRBV15 and TRBJ2-5; unclear D gene. V lost 0 bases to trimming and J lost 4 bases, with 15 bases between them. The CDR3 consists of 16 residues. CDR1 and CDR2 from the germline V gene are LNHNV and YYDKDF (reference sequence). CDR3 in amino acids: CATSRDREILGETQYF. The CDR3 DNA sequence: TGTGCCACCAGCAGAGATCGTGAGATTTTAGGAGAGACCCAGTACTTC.

The rearrangement links TRBV29-1 to TRBJ1-2; no reliable D call. The CDR3 sequence is 14 residues long. Germline V gives CDR1 SQVTM, CDR2 ANQGSEA. The ends were cut back, 2 bases at V and 2 bases at J, with 12 bases in the middle. Here the CDR3 reads CSVESSAENYGYTF. CDR3 nucleotide sequence: TGCAGCGTTGAAAGTTCGGCAGAGAACTATGGCTACACCTTC.

The CDR3, as DNA: TGTGCCTGGAGTCTGGGGGCTGCTCAGCCCCAGCATTTT. It is translated as CAWSLGAAQPQHF. The chain has TRBV30 and TRBJ1-5, with D possibly TRBD1 on 6 matching bases. In germline, CDR1 is GTSNPN, CDR2 SVGIG (reference sequence). The V and J ends lost 2 bases and 6 bases respectively, with 11 bases between them. This CDR3 is built from 13 residues.

The chain is built from TRBV7-8 and TRBJ1-5, with D possibly matching TRBD1 (5 bases). The length of the CDR3 is 16 residues. CDR1 is SGHVS, CDR2 FQNEAQ, per germline. V shed 2 bases and J shed 4 bases, with 15 bases lying between them. CDR3 in DNA: TGTGCCAGCAGCTTATGGGGCGGTGAAATGAATCAGCCCCAGCATTTT. Its translation: CASSLWGGEMNQPQHF.

The chain combines TRBV14 with TRBJ2-7; 9 positions match TRBD1. The V gene end was trimmed by 4 bases and the J gene end by 5 bases; junction bases not matched to a gene: 3. Germline V gene data show CDR1 as SGHDN and CDR2 as FVKESK. This CDR3 has 13 amino acids. The CDR3 nucleotides read TGTGCCAGCAGCCTAGGACAGGGGAACGAGCAGTACTTC. It translates to CASSLGQGNEQYF.

The chain links TRBV7-9 to TRBJ2-7; 9 bases fit TRBD2. Germline trimming cut 4 bases from V and 5 bases from J; bases unmatched to any gene: 9. The CDR3 loop spans 15 amino acids. Germline CDR1 reads SEHNR; CDR2 reads FQNEAQ (reference sequence). The CDR3 DNA reads TGTGCCAGCAGCTGGGGAGCTAGCGGGACCCACGAGCAGTACTTC. Translating gives CASSWGASGTHEQYF.

V gene TRBV19 combines with J gene TRBJ1-1, with TRBD1 as a possible D gene (6 bases). Trimming removed 3 bases from V and 8 bases from J, with 19 bases in between. Germline assignment: CDR1 LNHDA and CDR2 SQIVND (reference sequence). The CDR3 loop spans 15 amino acids. The CDR3 protein is CASSMAVAGQTEAFF. In DNA, the CDR3 is TGTGCCAGTAGTATGGCGGTGGCTGGACAGACCGAAGCTTTCTTT. Looking up the rest from reference TRBV19 and TRBJ1-1 gives the full variable domain: DGGITQSPKYLFRKEGQNVTLSCEQNLNHDAMYWYRQDPGQGLRLIYYSQIVNDFQKGDIAEGYSVSREKKESFPLTVTSAQKNPTAFYLCASSMAVAGQTEAFFGQGTRLTVV.

The genes are TRBV7-9 and TRBJ2-7, with D tentatively TRBD1 (5 bases). This CDR3 is 14 amino acids long. Germline values: CDR1 SEHNR, CDR2 FQNEAQ (reference sequence). V was cut by 4 bases and J by 3 bases, with 13 bases left in between. CDR3 bases: TGTGCCAGCAGCTCCACCCGGACACTCTACGAGCAGTACTTC. Its protein is CASSSTRTLYEQYF.

The J gene is TRBJ2-2, the V gene TRBV7-3; perhaps TRBD1 as D (6 bases). V shed 3 bases and J shed 0 bases, with 8 bases lying between them. Germline V gene lookup returns CDR1 SGHTA and CDR2 FQGTGA. The CDR3 has 15 amino acids. CDR3 bases: TGTGCCAGCAGCTTGGGGACATCGAACACCGGGGAGCTGTTTTTT. Translation gives CASSLGTSNTGELFF.

The V call is TRBV9, the J call TRBJ2-1; D is unresolved. Trimming removed 3 bases from V and 4 bases from J, with 8 bases in between. Germline values: CDR1 SGDLS, CDR2 YYNGEE. CDR3 length equals 13 residues. This chain's CDR3 is CASSDRQYNEQFF. CDR3 nucleotide sequence: TGTGCCAGCAGCGATCGCCAATACAATGAGCAGTTCTTC.

V and J are TRBV7-7 and TRBJ2-1; D might be TRBD2 (6 bases). Germline CDR1 reads SSHAT; CDR2 reads FNYEAQ (reference sequence). Between the trimmed V and J ends, which lost 5 bases and 3 bases, there was a span of 14 bases. This CDR3 is 15 amino acids long. The DNA of the CDR3 is TGTGCCAGCAGCCCCGTTTGGGGGGTCTACAATGAGCAGTTCTTC. Encoded protein: CASSPVWGVYNEQFF. The variable domain in full, with the rest retrieved from reference TRBV7-7 and TRBJ2-1, is GAGVSQSPRYKVTKRGQDVTLRCDPISSHATLYWYQQALGQGPEFLTYFNYEAQPDKSGLPSDRFSAERPEGSISTLTIQRTEQRDSAMYRCASSPVWGVYNEQFFGPGTRLTVL.

This clone was detected only once. The chain employs TRBV4-1 and TRBJ1-1; D uncertain. This CDR3 contains 16 residues. CDR1 is MGHRA, CDR2 YSYEKL, per germline. V was pared by 4 bases and J by 1 base, with 16 bases between. CDR3 DNA sequence: TGCGCCAGCAGCCTAACCGGGAGCCTCCAGAACACTGAAGCTTTCTTT. This translates into CASSLTGSLQNTEAFF.